Below are 2 T cell receptor beta chains sequenced from a single sample in a study of T-cell memory formation after mild COVID-19. TCRdb reanalysed the 5' RACE reads using MiXCR and keeps one entry per CDR3 protein. Among about 270,000 distinct CDR3 sequences listed, 15% to 20% were seen once. Material for sequencing was PBMCs or a T cell subset sorted from them (not recorded which). Source of these receptors: a man between 18 and 35 years old who had mild COVID-19 (a few samples of this study predate the infection). Cell type and time point are not known.

The V call is TRBV10-3, the J call TRBJ2-1; maybe TRBD1 (5 bases). CDR1 is ENHRY, CDR2 SYGVKD, per germline. The V end was cut by 4 bases, the J end by 5 bases, with 21 bases between. CDR3 length: 17 residues. CDR3 loop: CAISGRQTDISNNEQFF. The CDR3 bases are TGTGCCATCAGTGGCCGTCAGACAGACATCTCGAACAATGAGCAGTTCTTC.

This chain links TRBV7-2 with TRBJ2-5; tentatively, D is TRBD1 or TRBD2 (5 bases each). The CDR3 is 14 amino acids. Trimming removed 1 base at V and 7 bases at J, with 13 bases between. In germline, CDR1 is SGHTA, CDR2 FQGNSA. The CDR3 region is CASSLVRDLGTQYF. The DNA of the CDR3 is TGTGCCAGCAGCTTAGTTCGGGACCTCGGGACCCAGTACTTC. Full variable domain (missing parts from reference TRBV7-2 and TRBJ2-5): GAGVSQSPSNKVTEKGKDVELRCDPISGHTALYWYRQSLGQGLEFLIYFQGNSAPDKSGLPSDRFSAERTGGSVSTLTIQRTQQEDSAVYLCASSLVRDLGTQYFGPGTRLLVL.